A selection of T cell receptor beta chains follows, all from one sample in a study of blood T cells in healthy people across ages. TCRdb fed the 5' RACE reads into MiXCR, producing one record per CDR3 protein. Among some 930,000 distinct CDR3 sequences listed, about 29% were seen once. These data also featured in a second study, about T cells of mothers and their children.

Sequenced sample: blood. These receptors were obtained from a woman aged 35 to 49 in good health. CDR3s leave out the opening cysteine and the closing phenylalanine or tryptophan. Each record gives: J gene, V gene, CDR3 protein.

TRBJ2-5 TRBV13 ASSSPSFPKETQY
TRBJ2-4 TRBV4-3 ASSQVGQPNIQY
TRBJ2-7 TRBV27 ASGQGNEQY
TRBJ1-2 TRBV12-3/TRBV12-4 ASSFLRSYGYT
TRBJ1-4 TRBV20-1 SARKGEKLF
TRBJ2-3 TRBV12-3/TRBV12-4 ASSFQGPTDTQY
TRBJ1-2 TRBV3-1 ASSLPGTAYGYT
TRBJ2-1 TRBV7-9 ASSLDPGGRNNEQF
TRBJ2-1 TRBV7-2 ASRGGPRVYNEQF
TRBJ2-1 TRBV5-5 ASTRPTSVYNEQF
TRBJ1-1 TRBV20-1 SAVAPTSTEAF
TRBJ2-7 TRBV4-1 ASSQDPNSVYEQY
TRBJ2-3 TRBV29-1 SVEPAEGGSTDTQY
TRBJ2-7 TRBV15 ATSRDAPTEQY
TRBJ2-7 TRBV29-1 SGRETDAYEQY
TRBJ2-5 TRBV4-1 ASSQVGEPQETQY
TRBJ2-1 TRBV28 ASSSLLAGGPNEQF
TRBJ1-5 TRBV20-1 SAGRDRGSNQPQH
TRBJ2-7 TRBV6-1 ASETGAYEQY
- TRBV29-1 SVGIGAAETQY
TRBJ2-7 TRBV7-8 ASSWEAVSYEQY
TRBJ1-1 TRBV7-3 ASSLYVDTEAF
TRBJ1-4 TRBV12-3/TRBV12-4 ASTLGRLEKLF
TRBJ1-5 TRBV12-3/TRBV12-4 ASRRDTFFNQPQH
TRBJ2-5 TRBV7-9 ASSPGLAWETQY
TRBJ2-5 TRBV7-6 ASSSERQTQETQY
TRBJ1-2 TRBV2 ASSRQGGGDGYT
TRBJ2-6 TRBV15 ATSRDYGYDTGANVLT
TRBJ1-2 TRBV10-1 TSGGGGYT
TRBJ1-4 TRBV16 ASSQWWPGQLHEKLF
TRBJ2-5 TRBV11-2 ASSLEGIYERY
TRBJ2-7 TRBV29-1 SVEKEGAAQYEQY
TRBJ1-1 TRBV12-3/TRBV12-4 ASSLARQNTEAF
TRBJ1-2 TRBV27 ASSPGDGRGLYGYT
TRBJ2-3 TRBV4-1 ASSRNRDRDEKLY
TRBJ1-1 TRBV7-3 ASSLTNGGSTEAF
TRBJ1-2 TRBV20-1 SAIQASDRVHGYT
TRBJ2-7 TRBV7-2 ASSPWVGPASYEQY
TRBJ2-5 TRBV6-5 ASSEDRNRDETQY
TRBJ2-4 TRBV5-6 ASSLGAGGIAKNIQY
TRBJ1-6 TRBV7-9 ASSHQGNNSPLH
TRBJ2-5 TRBV11-1 ASSPGLDETQY
TRBJ1-1 TRBV6-5 ASTADRVMPEAF
TRBJ2-7 TRBV10-3 AISGLAGQGGNSYEQY
TRBJ2-3 TRBV4-2 ASSQDSAGGSSTDTQY
TRBJ1-3 TRBV19 ASGLSGNTIY
TRBJ2-1 TRBV11-2 ASSLVGLAGDAEQF
TRBJ1-1 TRBV24-1 ATSDRGQIRGHTEAF
TRBJ2-5 TRBV7-2 ASSLITGGVETQY
TRBJ2-1 TRBV6-2/TRBV6-3 ATGQGAMQF
TRBJ2-1 TRBV19 ASSPRALGEQF
TRBJ1-2 TRBV5-1 AGSFKDYGYT
TRBJ2-1 TRBV7-3 ASSSMGGGKNEQF
TRBJ2-7 TRBV7-6 ASSLETLGEQY
TRBJ2-2 TRBV28 ASSPNDRGRGTGELF
TRBJ1-4 TRBV7-2 ASSARVGYAEKLF
TRBJ1-1 TRBV29-1 SSRPENTEAF
TRBJ1-2 TRBV19 ASIPGPANYGYT
TRBJ2-7 TRBV18 ASSLTTPTGGSYEQY